What follows describes a single TCR beta chain. Profiling relied on immunoSEQ multiplex PCR, and the TCRdb table lists in-frame clones only, not all of them. Of fewer than 60,000 clones detected, approximately 82% appear once; the ten largest clones hold about 3.5%. These data come from a study of OX40 agonist ivuxolimab in advanced cancers. Germline V CDR1 and CDR2: MNHEY, SMNVEV (reference sequence). The CDR3 is 15 residues long. Unmatched junction bases numbered 5, after V lost 6 bases and J lost 6 bases. The starting material was CD4+ or CD8+ T cells sorted from blood, obtained in a trial of the OX40 agonist ivuxolimab. This sequence joins TRBV27 and TRBJ1-6, with 10 bases lining up with TRBD1. This TCR derives from an adult with an advanced solid tumor such as melanoma, head and neck, liver or kidney cancer. CDR3 nucleotides: TGTGCCAGCAGAAGACAGGGGGCAGGTAATTCACCCCTCCACTTT. Its translation: CASRRQGAGNSPLHF.